A selection of T cell receptor beta chains follows, all from one sample in a study of cytomegalovirus exposure and HLA in healthy donors. Profiling relied on immunoSEQ multiplex PCR, and the TCRdb table lists in-frame clones only, not all of them. The sample contains around 99,000 clones, around 77% of which appear only once. Specimen: PBMCs. Receptors were obtained from a man in his forties in good health and CMV-seronegative. Each CDR3 is given with its conserved first and last residue. Fields, in order: V gene, clone size, D gene, J gene, CDR3 protein, CDR3 DNA. The D gene is left open where the match is weak. Only part of the rows carry a size: once, few, many, or a class if the clone is expanded.

>TRBV30|-|-|TRBJ1-6
CAWNRANSPLHF
TGTGCCTGGAACAGGGCAAATTCACCCCTCCACTTT
>TRBV5-4|-|TRBD1|TRBJ2-7
CASSSARGRVEQYF
TGTGCCAGCAGCTCGGCCAGGGGGCGCGTCGAGCAGTACTTC
>TRBV5-6|-|TRBD2|TRBJ2-7
CASSLSGSSYEQYF
TGTGCCAGCAGCCTAAGCGGGAGTTCCTACGAGCAGTACTTC
>TRBV19|-|TRBD1|TRBJ1-5
CASRTGDHQPQHF
TGTGCCAGTAGAACAGGGGACCACCAGCCCCAGCATTTT
>TRBV30|-|TRBD2|TRBJ2-7
CAWSRTLAYYEQYF
TGTGCCTGGAGTCGAACACTAGCGTACTACGAGCAGTACTTC
>TRBV6-1|-|TRBD1|TRBJ2-7
CASTRRTGFEQYF
TGTGCCAGCACCAGAAGGACAGGGTTCGAGCAGTACTTC
>TRBV2|-|TRBD1|TRBJ1-6
CASRRTGADNSPLHF
TGTGCCAGCAGGAGGACAGGGGCTGACAATTCACCCCTCCACTTT
>TRBV30|-|TRBD1|TRBJ2-3
CAWSVGDRSTDTQYF
TGTGCCTGGAGTGTAGGGGACAGGAGCACAGATACGCAGTATTTT
>TRBV5-6|-|TRBD1|TRBJ1-5
CASSLGQGNNQPQHF
TGTGCCAGCAGCTTGGGACAGGGGAACAATCAGCCCCAGCATTTT
>TRBV27|-|-|TRBJ2-7
CASSSPRGEQYF
TGTGCCAGCAGTTCCCCCAGGGGCGAGCAGTACTTC
>TRBV6-6|-|TRBD1|TRBJ2-2
CASKWDRATGELFF
TGTGCCAGCAAATGGGACAGGGCTACCGGGGAGCTGTTTTTT
>TRBV5-6|-|-|TRBJ2-3
CASSFFGLSTDTQYF
TGTGCCAGCAGCTTTTTCGGTTTATCCACAGATACGCAGTATTTT
>TRBV11-2|-|TRBD1|TRBJ1-3
CASSLEGGQGDTIYF
TGTGCCAGCAGCTTAGAGGGCGGACAGGGGGACACCATATATTTT
>TRBV7-2|-|-|TRBJ2-2
CASSLAGVGGNSF
TGTGCCAGCAGCTTAGCTGGAGTAGGTGGAAACTCTTTT
>TRBV30|-|-|TRBJ1-6
CAWRWLEEGRSPLHF
TGTGCCTGGAGATGGCTTGAGGAGGGACGTTCACCCCTCCACTTT
>TRBV7-9|-|TRBD1|TRBJ1-2
CASSLGPGDSGYTF
TGTGCCAGCAGCTTAGGGCCAGGGGACAGTGGCTACACCTTC
>TRBV28|-|TRBD1|TRBJ1-5
CASVIQGAYQPQHF
TGTGCCAGCGTTATCCAGGGGGCGTATCAGCCCCAGCATTTT
>TRBV5-5|once|-|TRBJ1-6
CASSLEQVDNSPLHF
TGTGCCAGCAGCTTGGAACAGGTGGATAATTCACCCCTCCACTTT
>TRBV23-1|-|-|TRBJ2-7
CASSQYIHSSYEQYF
TGCGCCAGCAGTCAATACATACACAGCTCCTACGAGCAGTACTTC
>TRBV13|-|TRBD1|TRBJ2-1
CASGDRPSSYNEQFF
TGTGCCAGTGGGGACAGACCTAGCTCCTACAATGAGCAGTTCTTC
>TRBV9|-|TRBD2|TRBJ2-1
CASSVVMGLAGTGEQFF
TGTGCCAGCAGCGTAGTTATGGGACTAGCGGGAACGGGTGAGCAGTTCTTC
>TRBV30|-|-|TRBJ2-5
CAWLSGGETQYF
TGTGCCTGGCTTAGCGGTGGGGAGACCCAGTACTTC
>TRBV27|-|-|TRBJ2-7
CAVAGEGEQYF
TGTGCCGTTGCAGGGGAGGGCGAGCAGTACTTC
>TRBV7-2|-|-|TRBJ2-1
CASSLNTDNEQFF
TGTGCCAGCAGCTTAAATACGGACAATGAGCAGTTCTTC
>TRBV25-1|-|TRBD1|TRBJ2-7
CATARQGGTYEQYF
TGTGCCACCGCCCGACAGGGGGGTACCTACGAGCAGTACTTC
>TRBV30|-|-|TRBJ1-1
CAWSVSQNTEAFF
TGTGCCTGGAGTGTATCCCAGAACACTGAAGCTTTCTTT
>TRBV6-5|-|-|TRBJ1-3
CASREGRDFTIYF
TGTGCCAGTAGGGAAGGCAGGGACTTCACCATATATTTT
>TRBV5-1|few|-|TRBJ2-5
CASSLFSNQETQYF
TGCGCCAGCAGCTTGTTTTCTAACCAAGAGACCCAGTACTTC
>TRBV6-1|once|-|TRBJ1-3
CASSELDIHTLENTIYF
TGTGCCAGCAGTGAGTTGGACATACACACTCTGGAAAACACCATATATTTT
>TRBV5-1|few|TRBD1|TRBJ1-6
CASSWTGGDNSPLHF
TGCGCCAGCAGCTGGACAGGGGGCGATAATTCACCCCTCCACTTT
>TRBV9|-|TRBD2|TRBJ2-3
CASSPPLGTSGRIGTDTQYF
TGTGCCAGCAGCCCCCCGTTGGGGACTAGCGGGAGGATCGGCACAGATACGCAGTATTTT
>TRBV5-8|-|TRBD2|TRBJ2-3
CASSLGLAGGTDTQYF
TGTGCCAGCAGCTTGGGGCTAGCGGGAGGAACAGATACGCAGTATTTT
>TRBV28|-|-|TRBJ1-2
CASSLLTANYGYTF
TGTGCCAGCAGTCTTTTGACAGCTAACTATGGCTACACCTTC
>TRBV28|-|TRBD2|TRBJ2-7
CASSPSGTSEHYEQYF
TGTGCCAGCAGTCCCTCCGGGACTAGCGAACACTACGAGCAGTACTTC
>TRBV18|-|-|TRBJ1-3
CASSPQAGLVRNTIYF
TGTGCCAGCTCACCACAGGCAGGCCTTGTGAGAAACACCATATATTTT
>TRBV7-7|-|-|TRBJ1-6
CASSLALSDPLHF
TGTGCTAGCAGCTTAGCGTTGAGCGATCCCCTCCACTTT
>TRBV6-6|-|-|TRBJ1-5
CASSYQTANQPQHF
TGTGCCAGCAGTTACCAGACAGCCAATCAGCCCCAGCATTTT
>TRBV30|-|TRBD2|TRBJ2-1
CAWTGTSGWGQFF
TGTGCCTGGACCGGGACTAGCGGATGGGGGCAGTTCTTC
>TRBV23-1|-|-|TRBJ1-5
CASSHNLGQTGNQPQHF
TGCGCCAGCAGTCACAACCTGGGACAAACGGGCAATCAGCCCCAGCATTTT
>TRBV5-6|-|TRBD2|TRBJ2-1
CASSTDAGGLLYEQFF
TGTGCCAGCAGCACGGACGCGGGAGGGCTTCTCTATGAGCAGTTCTTC
>TRBV7-3|-|-|TRBJ2-5
CASSQGYQETQYF
TGTGCCAGCAGCCAGGGGTACCAAGAGACCCAGTACTTC
>TRBV30|-|TRBD1|TRBJ1-1
CAWRGQVYTEAFF
TGTGCCTGGAGGGGACAGGTTTACACTGAAGCTTTCTTT
>TRBV6-6|-|TRBD1|TRBJ2-1
CASSLTGGSYNEQFF
TGTGCCAGCAGTCTAACAGGGGGCTCCTACAATGAGCAGTTCTTC
>TRBV11-2|-|TRBD1|TRBJ1-5
CASSTGTGGPLGQPQHF
TGTGCCAGCAGCACGGGGACAGGGGGCCCCTTGGGCCAGCCCCAGCATTTT
>TRBV5-1|few|TRBD2|TRBJ2-3
CASSLDPAGSTDTQYF
TGCGCCAGCAGCTTGGATCCAGCGGGGAGCACAGATACGCAGTATTTT
>TRBV29-1|-|TRBD1|TRBJ1-1
CSATTGMNTEAFF
TGCAGCGCCACGACAGGGATGAACACTGAAGCTTTCTTT
>TRBV18|-|-|TRBJ2-1
CASSPQGTKGLGQFF
TGTGCCAGCTCACCGCAGGGGACGAAAGGGTTAGGGCAGTTCTTC
>TRBV2|-|TRBD2|TRBJ2-7
CASNGGGGRAFSYEQYF
TGTGCCAGCAATGGGGGAGGCGGGAGGGCCTTCTCCTACGAGCAGTACTTC
>TRBV10-2|-|-|TRBJ1-5
CASSPIQSNQPQHF
TGCGCCAGCAGTCCAATACAGAGCAATCAGCCCCAGCATTTT
>TRBV4-1|-|TRBD1|TRBJ1-2
CASSPPGGEDYGYTF
TGCGCCAGCAGCCCTCCAGGGGGTGAGGACTATGGCTACACCTTC
>TRBV2|-|-|TRBJ1-1
CASTLREQVNTEAFF
TGTGCCAGCACCTTAAGGGAACAGGTGAACACTGAAGCTTTCTTT
>TRBV5-1|-|-|TRBJ2-2
CASSPDQSRGGELFF
TGCGCCAGCAGCCCTGATCAATCCCGAGGCGGGGAGCTGTTTTTT
>TRBV5-1|few|TRBD1|TRBJ1-1
CATLLTGAPEAFF
TGCGCCACCCTACTGACAGGGGCCCCTGAAGCTTTCTTT
>TRBV11-2|-|-|TRBJ2-3
CASSLVGSTDTQYF
TGTGCCAGCAGCTTAGTCGGTAGCACAGATACGCAGTATTTT
>TRBV6-5|few|-|TRBJ1-1
CASSKNRANTEAFF
TGTGCCAGCAGTAAAAACAGGGCGAACACTGAAGCTTTCTTT
>TRBV2|-|-|TRBJ1-2
CASRGGVNYGYTF
TGTGCCAGCAGGGGGGGGGTGAACTATGGCTACACCTTC
>TRBV5-8|few|TRBD1|TRBJ1-4
CASSLFTGGTNEKLFF
TGTGCCAGCAGCTTGTTTACAGGGGGCACTAATGAAAAACTGTTTTTT
>TRBV19|-|-|TRBJ2-1
CASSIRDKTLWFF
TGTGCCAGTAGTATCCGAGACAAGACCTTGTGGTTCTTC
>TRBV28|-|-|TRBJ1-2
CASSSGRGYTF
TGTGCCAGCAGTTCTGGGCGAGGCTACACCTTC